A single sample is the source of the 10 T cell receptor beta chains below, sequenced in a study of T-cell memory formation after mild COVID-19. MiXCR, run by TCRdb on the 5' RACE reads, gives a single entry per CDR3 protein. This sample has hundreds of thousands of distinct CDR3 sequences, with 16% found just once. The sample was PBMCs or a T cell subset sorted from them (not recorded which). These receptors originate from a man aged 18 to 35 who had mild COVID-19 (a few samples of this study predate the infection). Cell type and time point are not known.

The rearrangement joins TRBV20-1 to TRBJ1-5, with a weak D call TRBD1 (6 bases). Germline assignment: CDR1 DFQATT and CDR2 SNEGSKA (reference sequence). The germline V and J ends were trimmed by 5 bases and 4 bases, with 12 bases remaining between them. The CDR3 spans 13 residues. CDR3 nucleotide sequence: TGCAGTGCTCCGATACAGGGAAATCAGCCCCAGCATTTT. Translation gives CSAPIQGNQPQHF.

The chain is built from TRBV5-1 and TRBJ1-4; a weak D match, TRBD1 (6 bases). V dropped 5 bases and J dropped 4 bases, with 12 bases sitting between them. The CDR3 covers 14 residues. CDR1 is SGHRS and CDR2 is YFSETQ in the germline V gene. The chain's CDR3 is CASRGGQLNEKLFF. DNA for the CDR3: TGCGCCAGCAGGGGAGGACAGCTTAATGAAAAACTGTTTTTT.

This clonotype turned up a few times. The rearrangement links TRBV28 to TRBJ1-2; D not certain. Per the germline V gene, CDR1 is MDHEN and CDR2 is SYDVKM. V was trimmed by 4 bases and J by 7 bases, leaving 10 bases between them. There are 12 residues in the CDR3. For the CDR3, the DNA is TGTGCCAGCAGTTCCTCCGGTACTGGCTACACCTTC. Encoded protein: CASSSSGTGYTF.

In its sample, this clonotype was seen a few times. The chain has TRBV12-3 or TRBV12-4 and TRBJ1-6; no firm D call. V lost 6 bases and J 2 bases, leaving 8 bases between the germline ends. The CDR3 is 14 residues long. CDR3 sequence: CASSGRPYNSPLHF. In DNA form, the CDR3 reads TGTGCCAGCAGCGGAAGACCCTATAATTCACCCCTCCACTTT.

The chain couples TRBV11-2 to TRBJ2-1, with TRBD2 matching 7 bases. The CDR3 is 14 amino acids. The germline V gene has CDR1 SGHAT and CDR2 FQNNGV. Trimming removed 5 bases from V and 4 bases from J; junction bases left unmatched: 5. The CDR3 bases are TGTGCCAGCAGCCCGGGACTACCATACAATGAGCAGTTCTTC. Translating gives CASSPGLPYNEQFF.

This clonotype was counted ten times or more. The rearrangement uses TRBV10-3 and TRBJ2-7, with D possibly matching TRBD1 (5 bases). This CDR3 is built from 15 residues. Germline V gene data show CDR1 as ENHRY and CDR2 as SYGVKD. V was clipped by 4 bases and J by 2 bases, with 15 bases between them. CDR3 sequence reads: CAISAGQGDTYEQYF. The CDR3 DNA is TGTGCCATCAGTGCAGGCCAGGGCGACACCTACGAGCAGTACTTC.

The chain uses TRBV19 and TRBJ2-7; 8 bases are a match to TRBD1. The CDR3 is made up of 13 amino acids. The J segment lost 0 bases and the V segment lost 6 bases, leaving 1 base of the junction unmatched. The germline V gene has CDR1 LNHDA and CDR2 SQIVND (reference sequence). CDR3 amino acids: CASSDRGSYEQYF. CDR3 DNA sequence: TGTGCCAGTAGCGACAGGGGCTCCTACGAGCAGTACTTC.

In DNA form, the CDR3 reads TGCGCCAGCAGCAGGGGACAGGGGTGGTCCTACAATGAGCAGTTCTTC. It codes for CASSRGQGWSYNEQFF. J is TRBJ2-1 and V is TRBV5-1; 10 nucleotides match TRBD1. Germline V gene lookup returns CDR1 SGHRS and CDR2 YFSETQ. Unmatched junction bases numbered 5, after V lost 4 bases and J lost 1 base. The CDR3 is 16 amino acids. Filled out from reference TRBV5-1 and TRBJ2-1, the complete variable domain reads KAGVTQTPRYLIKTRGQQVTLSCSPISGHRSVSWYQQTPGQGLQFLFEYFSETQRNKGNFPGRFSGRQFSNSRSEMNVSTLELGDSALYLCASSRGQGWSYNEQFFGPGTRLTVL.

This clonotype was detected only a few times. The J gene is TRBJ2-5, the V gene TRBV7-7; D is perhaps TRBD2 (6 bases). Germline lookup yields CDR1 SSHAT and CDR2 FNYEAQ (reference sequence). CDR3 length: 14 residues. Trimming shortened V by 8 bases and J by 3 bases, and 16 bases separated the two germline ends. The CDR3 coding sequence is TGTGCCAGCTTACGCCGGGGGTCCGAAGAGACCCAGTACTTC. This translates into CASLRRGSEETQYF.

This chain links TRBV6-1 with TRBJ2-1, with D perhaps TRBD1 (6 bases). Germline V gene sequence: CDR1 MNHNS, CDR2 SASEGT. The germline V and J ends were trimmed by 2 bases and 6 bases, with 11 bases remaining between them. This CDR3 region has 14 residues. DNA for the CDR3: TGTGCCAGCAGTGAAAACAGGGTCTTCAATGAGCAGTTCTTC. Its protein is CASSENRVFNEQFF.